This entry describes one TCR beta chain. The antigen remains undetermined. Primers: 60 Vbeta forward and 13 Jbeta reverse. Assay used: immunoSEQ multiplex PCR; TCRdb lists only in-frame clones, some missing. The sample yields 110,000 to 150,000 clones, roughly 80% seen once. This record belongs to a study of cytomegalovirus exposure and HLA in healthy donors. The study, taken as a whole, reports: Likely technical artifact: a cluster of highly shared sequence variants.

Germline values: CDR1 SGHRS, CDR2 YFSETQ. The CDR3 contains 15 residues. J lost 7 bases, V lost 5 bases, and 7 bases had no gene match. The sample taken for sequencing was PBMCs. The sequence was collected from a man between 40 and 49 years old in good health and CMV-seronegative. This chain connects TRBV5-1 to TRBJ1-6; the match to TRBD1 covers 9 bases. Here the CDR3 DNA reads TGCGCCAGCAGTGAACAGGGGGCGCGGAATTCACCCCTCCACTTT. Translation: CASSEQGARNSPLHF.